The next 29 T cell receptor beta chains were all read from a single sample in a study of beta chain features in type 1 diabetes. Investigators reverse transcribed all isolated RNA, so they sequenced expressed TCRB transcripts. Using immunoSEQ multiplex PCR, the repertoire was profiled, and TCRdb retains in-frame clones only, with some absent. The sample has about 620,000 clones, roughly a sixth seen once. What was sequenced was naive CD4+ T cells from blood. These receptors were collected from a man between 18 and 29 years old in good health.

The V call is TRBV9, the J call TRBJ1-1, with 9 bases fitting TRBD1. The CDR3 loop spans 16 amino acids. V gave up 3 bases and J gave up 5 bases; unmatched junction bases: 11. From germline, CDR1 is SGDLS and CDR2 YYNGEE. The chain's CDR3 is CASSASPGQGGTEAFF. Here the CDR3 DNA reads TGTGCCAGCAGCGCCTCTCCGGGACAGGGTGGGACTGAAGCTTTCTTT.

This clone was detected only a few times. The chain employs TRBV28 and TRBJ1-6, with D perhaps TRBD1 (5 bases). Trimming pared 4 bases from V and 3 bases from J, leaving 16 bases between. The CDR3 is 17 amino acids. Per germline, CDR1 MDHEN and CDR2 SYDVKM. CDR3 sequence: CASSWAGREGYNSPLHF. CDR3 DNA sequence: TGTGCCAGCAGTTGGGCAGGCAGGGAAGGCTATAATTCACCCCTCCACTTT.

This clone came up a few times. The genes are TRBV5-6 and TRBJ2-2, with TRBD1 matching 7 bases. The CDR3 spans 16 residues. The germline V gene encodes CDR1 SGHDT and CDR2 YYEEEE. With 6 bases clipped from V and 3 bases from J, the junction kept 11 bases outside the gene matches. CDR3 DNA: TGTGCCAGCACCTCCAGCCGGGACAGATACACCGGGGAGCTGTTTTTT. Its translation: CASTSSRDRYTGELFF. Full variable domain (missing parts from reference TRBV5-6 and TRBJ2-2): DAGVTQSPTHLIKTRGQQVTLRCSPKSGHDTVSWYQQALGQGPQFIFQYYEEEERQRGNFPDRFSGHQFPNYSSELNVNALLLGDSALYLCASTSSRDRYTGELFFGEGSRLTVL.

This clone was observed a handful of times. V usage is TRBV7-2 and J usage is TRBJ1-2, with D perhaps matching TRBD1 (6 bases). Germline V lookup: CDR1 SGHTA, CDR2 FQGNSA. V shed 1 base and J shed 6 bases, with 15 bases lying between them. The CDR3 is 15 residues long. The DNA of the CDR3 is TGTGCCAGCAGCTTAGGTGGTCAGGGGAAAGATGGCTACACCTTC. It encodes CASSLGGQGKDGYTF.

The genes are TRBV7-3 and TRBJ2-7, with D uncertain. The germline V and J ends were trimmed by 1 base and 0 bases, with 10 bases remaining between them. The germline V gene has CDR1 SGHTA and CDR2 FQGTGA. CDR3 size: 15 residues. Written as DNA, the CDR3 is TGTGCCAGCAGCTTAAGTGGGGTCACCTCCTACGAGCAGTACTTC. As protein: CASSLSGVTSYEQYF.

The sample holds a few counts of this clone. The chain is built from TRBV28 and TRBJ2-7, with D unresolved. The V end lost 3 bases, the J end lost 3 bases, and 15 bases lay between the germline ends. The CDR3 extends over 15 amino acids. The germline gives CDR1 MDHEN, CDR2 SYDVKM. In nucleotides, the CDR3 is TGTGCCAGCAGTTTTCATGCCGTCGGAAACTACGAGCAGTACTTC. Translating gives CASSFHAVGNYEQYF.

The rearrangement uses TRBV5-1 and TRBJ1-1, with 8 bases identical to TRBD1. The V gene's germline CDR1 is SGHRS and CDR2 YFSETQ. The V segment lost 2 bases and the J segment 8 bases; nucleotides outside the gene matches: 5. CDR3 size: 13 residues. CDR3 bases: TGCGCCAGCAGCTTCGGGACAGGTTGGGAAGCTTTCTTT. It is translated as CASSFGTGWEAFF.

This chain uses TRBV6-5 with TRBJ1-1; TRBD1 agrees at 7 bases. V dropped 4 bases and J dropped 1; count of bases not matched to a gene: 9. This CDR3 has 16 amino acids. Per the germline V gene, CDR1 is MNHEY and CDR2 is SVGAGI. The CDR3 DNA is TGTGCCAGCAGTTTAACAGGGGTGGAAGAGAACACTGAAGCTTTCTTT. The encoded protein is CASSLTGVEENTEAFF.

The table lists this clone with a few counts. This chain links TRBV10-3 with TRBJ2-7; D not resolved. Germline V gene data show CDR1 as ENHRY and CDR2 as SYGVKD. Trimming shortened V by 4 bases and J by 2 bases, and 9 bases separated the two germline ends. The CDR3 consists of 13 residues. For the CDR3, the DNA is TGTGCCATCAGTGTTTCACCGACCTACGAGCAGTACTTC. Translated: CAISVSPTYEQYF.

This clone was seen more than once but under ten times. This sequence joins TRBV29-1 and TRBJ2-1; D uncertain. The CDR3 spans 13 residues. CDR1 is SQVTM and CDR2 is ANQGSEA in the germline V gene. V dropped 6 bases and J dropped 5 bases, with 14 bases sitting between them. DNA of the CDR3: TGCAGCGTCGTCCCGCAGCGTGACAATGAGCAGTTCTTC. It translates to CSVVPQRDNEQFF.

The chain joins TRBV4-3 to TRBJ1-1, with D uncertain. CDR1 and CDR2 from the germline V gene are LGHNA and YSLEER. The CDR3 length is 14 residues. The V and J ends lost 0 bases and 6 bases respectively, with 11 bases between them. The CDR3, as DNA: TGCGCCAGCAGCCAAGATAGGGCCCAAGCTGAAGCTTTCTTT. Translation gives CASSQDRAQAEAFF.

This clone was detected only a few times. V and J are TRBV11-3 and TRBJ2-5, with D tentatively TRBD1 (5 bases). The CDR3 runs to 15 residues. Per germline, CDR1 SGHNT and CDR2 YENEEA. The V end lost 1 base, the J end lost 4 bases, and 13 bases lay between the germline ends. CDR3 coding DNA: TGTGCCAGCAGCTTAGCTGCAGGGCGACGAGAGACCCAGTACTTC. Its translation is CASSLAAGRRETQYF.

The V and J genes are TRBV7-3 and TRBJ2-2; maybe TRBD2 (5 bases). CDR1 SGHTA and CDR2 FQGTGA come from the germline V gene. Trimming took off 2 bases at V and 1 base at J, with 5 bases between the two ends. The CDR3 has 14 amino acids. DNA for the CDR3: TGTGCCAGCAGCTTAGGAGGGAACACCGGGGAGCTGTTTTTT. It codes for CASSLGGNTGELFF.

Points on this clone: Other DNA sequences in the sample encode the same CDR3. CDR3 coding DNA: TGCAGTGCTAGCGGGAACTACGAGCAGTACTTC. The encoded protein is CSASGNYEQYF. The chain carries TRBV20-1 and TRBJ2-7; maybe TRBD2 (5 bases). The CDR3 loop spans 11 amino acids. Germline assignment: CDR1 DFQATT and CDR2 SNEGSKA (reference sequence). Trimming removed 3 bases from V and 3 bases from J, with 6 bases in between.

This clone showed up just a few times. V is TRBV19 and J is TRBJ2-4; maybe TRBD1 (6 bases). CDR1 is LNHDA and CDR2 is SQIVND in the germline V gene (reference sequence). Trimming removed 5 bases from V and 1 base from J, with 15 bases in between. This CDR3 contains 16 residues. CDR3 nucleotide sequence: TGTGCCAGTAGTCCCCAGGGGTTGGGGGCCAAAAACATTCAGTACTTC. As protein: CASSPQGLGAKNIQYF. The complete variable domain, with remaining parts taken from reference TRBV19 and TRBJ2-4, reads DGGITQSPKYLFRKEGQNVTLSCEQNLNHDAMYWYRQDPGQGLRLIYYSQIVNDFQKGDIAEGYSVSREKKESFPLTVTSAQKNPTAFYLCASSPQGLGAKNIQYFGAGTRLSVL.

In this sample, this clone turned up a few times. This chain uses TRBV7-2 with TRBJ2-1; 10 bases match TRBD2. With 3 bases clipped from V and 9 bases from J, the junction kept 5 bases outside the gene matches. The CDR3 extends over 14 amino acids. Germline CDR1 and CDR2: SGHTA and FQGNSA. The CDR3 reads CASSFSSGGGEQFF. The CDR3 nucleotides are TGTGCCAGCAGCTTTTCTAGCGGGGGAGGTGAGCAGTTCTTC.

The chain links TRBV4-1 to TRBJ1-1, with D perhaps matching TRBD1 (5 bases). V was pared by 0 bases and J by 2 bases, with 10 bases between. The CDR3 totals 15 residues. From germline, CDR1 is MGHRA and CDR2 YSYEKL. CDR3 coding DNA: TGCGCCAGCAGCCAAGATACAGGCTTTAACACTGAAGCTTTCTTT. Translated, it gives CASSQDTGFNTEAFF.

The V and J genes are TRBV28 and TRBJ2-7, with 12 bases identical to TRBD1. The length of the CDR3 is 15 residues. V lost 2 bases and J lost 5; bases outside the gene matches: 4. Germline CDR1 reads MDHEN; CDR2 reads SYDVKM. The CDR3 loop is CASSLAGTGGHEQYF. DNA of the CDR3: TGTGCCAGCAGTTTAGCAGGGACAGGGGGCCACGAGCAGTACTTC.

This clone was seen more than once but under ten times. The CDR3 DNA sequence: TGTGCCAGCTCCACTGACCAGGGGGCATGGGCCAAAAACATTCAGTACTTC. This translates into CASSTDQGAWAKNIQYF. The chain employs TRBV18 and TRBJ2-4; 8 positions agree with TRBD1. The length of the CDR3 is 17 residues. Trimming at V came to 6 bases and at J to 1 base, leaving 11 bases not matched to a gene. The V gene's germline CDR1 is KGHSH and CDR2 LQKENI.

The CDR3 sequence is CASSFGSSNEKLFF. The CDR3, as DNA: TGTGCCAGCAGCTTCGGCAGCTCTAATGAAAAACTGTTTTTT. The chain links TRBV5-4 to TRBJ1-4; D remains ambiguous. The V and J ends lost 2 bases and 3 bases respectively, with 8 bases between them. The CDR3 length is 14 residues. Germline CDR1 and CDR2: SGHNT and YYREEE (reference sequence).

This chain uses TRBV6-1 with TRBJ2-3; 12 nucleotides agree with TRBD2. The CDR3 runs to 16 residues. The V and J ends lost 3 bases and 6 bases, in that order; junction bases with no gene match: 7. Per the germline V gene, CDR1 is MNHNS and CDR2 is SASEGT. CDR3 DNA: TGTGCCAGCAGTGAGCTGCTAGCGGGAGGGTTCGATACGCAGTATTTT. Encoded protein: CASSELLAGGFDTQYF.

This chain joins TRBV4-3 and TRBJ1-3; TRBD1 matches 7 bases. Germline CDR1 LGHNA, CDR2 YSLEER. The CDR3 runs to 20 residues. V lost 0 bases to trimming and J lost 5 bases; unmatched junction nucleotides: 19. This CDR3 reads CASSQEPSSTGTERRNTIYF. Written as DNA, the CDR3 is TGCGCCAGCAGCCAAGAGCCATCCTCAACCGGGACAGAGAGAAGAAACACCATATATTTT.

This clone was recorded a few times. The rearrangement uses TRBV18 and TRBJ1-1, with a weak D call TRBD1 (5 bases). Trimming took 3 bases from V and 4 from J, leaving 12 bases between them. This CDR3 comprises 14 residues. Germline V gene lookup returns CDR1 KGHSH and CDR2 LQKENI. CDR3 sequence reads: CASSPNVGGTEAFF. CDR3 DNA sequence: TGTGCCAGCTCACCTAACGTGGGGGGCACTGAAGCTTTCTTT.

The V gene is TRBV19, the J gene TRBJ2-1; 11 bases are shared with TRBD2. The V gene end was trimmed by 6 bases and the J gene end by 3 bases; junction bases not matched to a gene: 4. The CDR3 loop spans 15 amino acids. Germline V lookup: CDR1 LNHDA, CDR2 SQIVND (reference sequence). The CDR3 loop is CASRPLAGVYNEQFF. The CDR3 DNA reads TGTGCCAGTAGGCCACTAGCGGGAGTCTACAATGAGCAGTTCTTC.

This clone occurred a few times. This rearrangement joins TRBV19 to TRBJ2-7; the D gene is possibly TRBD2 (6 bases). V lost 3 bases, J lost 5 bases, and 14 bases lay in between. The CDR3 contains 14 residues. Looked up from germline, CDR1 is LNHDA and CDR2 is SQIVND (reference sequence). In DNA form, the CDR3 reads TGTGCCAGTAGTATTGACGGCGGGAATAACGAGCAGTACTTC. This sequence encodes CASSIDGGNNEQYF.

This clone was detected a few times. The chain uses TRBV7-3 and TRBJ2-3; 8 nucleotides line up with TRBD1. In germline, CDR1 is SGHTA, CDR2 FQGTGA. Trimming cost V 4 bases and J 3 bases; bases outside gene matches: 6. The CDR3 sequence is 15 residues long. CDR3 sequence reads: CASSSQGVDTDTQYF. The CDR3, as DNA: TGTGCCAGCAGCTCACAGGGGGTTGATACAGATACGCAGTATTTT.

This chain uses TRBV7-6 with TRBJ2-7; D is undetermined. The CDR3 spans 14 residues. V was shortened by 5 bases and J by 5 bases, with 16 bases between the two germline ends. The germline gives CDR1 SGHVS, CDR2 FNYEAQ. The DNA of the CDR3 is TGTGCCAGCAGCGCGCGCTACAGATCCCACGAGCAGTACTTC. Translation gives CASSARYRSHEQYF.

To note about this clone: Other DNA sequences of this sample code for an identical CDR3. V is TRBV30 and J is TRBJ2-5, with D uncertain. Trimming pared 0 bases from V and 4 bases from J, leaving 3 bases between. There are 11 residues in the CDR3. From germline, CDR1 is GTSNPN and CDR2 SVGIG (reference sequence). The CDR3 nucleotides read TGTGCCTGGAGTGTCGGAGAGACCCAGTACTTC. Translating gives CAWSVGETQYF.

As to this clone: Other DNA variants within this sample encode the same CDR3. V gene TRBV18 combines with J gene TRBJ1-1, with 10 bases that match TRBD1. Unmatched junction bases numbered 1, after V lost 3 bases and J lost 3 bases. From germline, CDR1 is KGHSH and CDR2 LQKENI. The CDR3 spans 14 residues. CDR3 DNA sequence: TGTGCCAGCTCACCGGGACAGGGGTACACTGAAGCTTTCTTT. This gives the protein CASSPGQGYTEAFF.